Below, one T cell receptor beta chain is given with its context. Its specificity is not known. This CDR3 has 13 residues. Germline V lookup: CDR1 SEHNR, CDR2 FQNEAQ (reference sequence). V lost 7 bases and J lost 9; bases outside the gene matches: 4. The data belong to a study of T cells in Graves' hyperthyroidism and ophthalmopathy. Regarding the study as a whole: Most expanded thyroid clonotypes above 0.001 recurred in blood.

Diagnosis relied on clinical symptoms, serum thyroxine and TRAb, thyroid ultrasound and orbital computed tomography. RNA transcripts were the template for amplifying TCR beta CDR3 regions. HTBI primers were the set used in a first-round RT-PCR of the TCR CDR3. TCRdb used MiXCR to reprocess the multiplex PCR reads, holding one entry per CDR3 protein. The sample carries hundreds of thousands of distinct CDR3 sequences, over 40% recorded once. The chain has TRBV7-9 and TRBJ1-6, with 9 bases that match TRBD1. The clonotype originates from an adult man with Graves' disease, either hyperthyroidism or ophthalmopathy (not recorded which). The specimen was peripheral blood or thyroid tissue (not recorded which). CDR3 in DNA: TGTGCCAGCACAACAGGGGGCGGTTCACCCCTCCACTTT. It codes for CASTTGGGSPLHF.